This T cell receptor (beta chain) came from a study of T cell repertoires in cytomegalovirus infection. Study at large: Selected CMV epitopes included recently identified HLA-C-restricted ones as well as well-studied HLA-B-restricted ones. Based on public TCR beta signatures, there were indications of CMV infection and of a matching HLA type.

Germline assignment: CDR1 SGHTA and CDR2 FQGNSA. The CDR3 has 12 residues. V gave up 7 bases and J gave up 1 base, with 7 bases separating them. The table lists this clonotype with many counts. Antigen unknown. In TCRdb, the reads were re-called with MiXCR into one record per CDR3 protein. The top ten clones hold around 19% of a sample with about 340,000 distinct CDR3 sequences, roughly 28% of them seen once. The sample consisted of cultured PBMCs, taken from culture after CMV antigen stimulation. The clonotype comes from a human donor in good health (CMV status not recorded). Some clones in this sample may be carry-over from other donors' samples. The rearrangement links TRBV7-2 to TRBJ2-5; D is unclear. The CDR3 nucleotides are TGTGCCAGCACTCGGACCCAAGAGACCCAGTACTTC. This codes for CASTRTQETQYF.